This T cell receptor (beta chain) was found in a study of T-cell reconstitution after alpha-beta-depleted transplantation in children. This clonotype has ten or more counts. Germline CDR1 MNHEY, CDR2 SVGEGT. Trimming removed 7 bases at V and 4 bases at J, with 17 bases between. The CDR3 spans 14 residues. Preparing the TCRbeta library involved the use of unique molecular identifiers. Using its own MiXCR run on the PCR reads, TCRdb lists one record per CDR3 protein. The table shows about 610,000 distinct CDR3 sequences, with about 10% occurring only once. The clonotype comes from a human donor who donated a stem cell graft to a child with acute myeloid leukemia. The chain combines TRBV6-2 or TRBV6-3 with TRBJ2-7; tentative D call: TRBD2 (6 bases). The material sequenced was PBMCs from the stem cell graft donor, taken from the stem cell graft. In DNA, the CDR3 is TGTGCCAGCATTGCCCCCGGGACTCAATACGAGCAGTACTTC. It specifies CASIAPGTQYEQYF.